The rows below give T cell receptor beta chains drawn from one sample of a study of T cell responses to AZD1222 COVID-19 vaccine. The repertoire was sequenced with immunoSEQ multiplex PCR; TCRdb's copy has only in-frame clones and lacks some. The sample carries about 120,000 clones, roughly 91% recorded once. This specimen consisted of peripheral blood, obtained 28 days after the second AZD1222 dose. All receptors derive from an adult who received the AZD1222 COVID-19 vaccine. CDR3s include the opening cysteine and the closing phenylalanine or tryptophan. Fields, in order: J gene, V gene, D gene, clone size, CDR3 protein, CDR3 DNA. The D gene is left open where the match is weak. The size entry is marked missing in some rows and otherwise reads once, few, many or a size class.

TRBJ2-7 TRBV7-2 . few CASSFVPGEQYF TGTGCCAGCAGCTTCGTCCCGGGCGAGCAGTACTTC
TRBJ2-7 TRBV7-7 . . CASSPRVGLEQYF TGTGCTAGCAGCCCGAGGGTGGGTTTAGAGCAGTACTTC
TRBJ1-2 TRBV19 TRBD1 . CASSMGQALHYGYTF TGTGCCAGTAGTATGGGACAGGCACTTCACTATGGCTACACCTTC
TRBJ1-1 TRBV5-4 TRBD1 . CASHLDRENTEAFF TGTGCCAGCCACTTGGACAGGGAGAACACTGAAGCTTTCTTT
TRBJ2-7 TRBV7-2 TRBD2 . CASSLASSGGIYEQYF TGTGCCAGCAGCTTAGCCTCCAGCGGGGGAATCTACGAGCAGTACTTC
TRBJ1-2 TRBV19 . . CASSHRGGYNGYTF TGTGCCAGTAGTCACCGTGGGGGCTACAATGGCTACACCTTC
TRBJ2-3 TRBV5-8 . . CASSLSRTGLLGTQYF TGTGCCAGCAGCTTGAGCAGGACCGGACTTTTAGGGACGCAGTATTTT
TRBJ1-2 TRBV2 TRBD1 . CATGGQGGVGYTF TGTGCCACCGGGGGACAGGGAGGGGTTGGCTACACCTTC
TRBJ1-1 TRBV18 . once CASSNRTDGEAFF TGTGCCAGCTCAAATCGGACAGACGGTGAAGCTTTCTTT
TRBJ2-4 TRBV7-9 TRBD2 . CASSPPGGSENIQYF TGTGCCAGCAGCCCTCCGGGGGGAAGCGAAAACATTCAGTACTTC
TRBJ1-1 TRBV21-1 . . CASSSSEGRGTEAFF TGTGCCAGCAGCAGCTCGGAGGGGCGCGGGACTGAAGCTTTCTTT
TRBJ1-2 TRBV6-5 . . CASSSWTDYGYTF TGTGCCAGCAGCTCCTGGACGGACTATGGCTACACCTTC
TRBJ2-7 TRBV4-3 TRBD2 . CASSQDTGGGYEQYF TGCGCCAGCAGCCAAGATACGGGGGGGGGCTACGAGCAGTACTTC
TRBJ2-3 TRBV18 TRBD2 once CASSALATSGGPSTDTQYF TGTGCCAGCTCAGCGCTGGCCACTAGCGGGGGCCCTAGCACAGATACGCAGTATTTT
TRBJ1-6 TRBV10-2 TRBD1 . CASRHHSGQGREGTNSPLHF TGCGCCAGCAGGCACCACTCAGGACAGGGCAGGGAAGGTACTAATTCACCCCTCCACTTT
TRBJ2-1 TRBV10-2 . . CASSEYSGTLSYNEQFF TGCGCCAGCAGTGAGTACTCAGGGACCCTCTCCTACAATGAGCAGTTCTTC
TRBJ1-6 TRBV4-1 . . CASSQEPPRGPLHF TGCGCCAGCAGCCAAGAACCACCCCGGGGACCCCTCCACTTT
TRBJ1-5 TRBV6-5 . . CASRGSNQPQHF TGTGCCAGCAGAGGTAGCAATCAGCCCCAGCATTTT
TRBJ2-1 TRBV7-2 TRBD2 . CASSLVRLAGGPNWNEQFF TGTGCCAGCAGCTTAGTTCGACTAGCGGGGGGCCCGAACTGGAATGAGCAGTTCTTC
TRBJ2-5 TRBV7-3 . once CASSPQGWQETQYF TGTGCCAGCAGCCCTCAGGGATGGCAAGAGACCCAGTACTTC
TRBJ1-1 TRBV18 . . CASSELPGAEAFF TGTGCCAGCTCAGAACTACCCGGGGCTGAAGCTTTCTTT
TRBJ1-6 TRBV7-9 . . CASSREDPLHF TGTGCCAGCAGCCGAGAAGACCCCCTCCACTTT
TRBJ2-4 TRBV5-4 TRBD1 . CASSSYRGVGNIQYF TGTGCCAGCAGCTCTTACAGGGGAGTGGGAAACATTCAGTACTTC
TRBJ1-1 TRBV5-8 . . CASSGGWGHTEAFF TGTGCCAGCAGCGGCGGATGGGGGCACACTGAAGCTTTCTTT
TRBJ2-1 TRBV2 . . CASRWASVPYNEQFF TGTGCCAGCAGGTGGGCTAGCGTTCCCTACAATGAGCAGTTCTTC
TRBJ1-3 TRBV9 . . CASSVELALDTIYF TGTGCCAGCAGCGTAGAGCTGGCATTAGACACCATATATTTT
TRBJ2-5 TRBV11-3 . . CASPSTSVAEQETQYF TGTGCCAGCCCCTCCACGTCGGTAGCGGAACAAGAGACCCAGTACTTC
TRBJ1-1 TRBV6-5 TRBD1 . CASIDRVMNTEAFF TGTGCCAGCATCGACAGGGTCATGAACACTGAAGCTTTCTTT
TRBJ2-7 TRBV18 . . CASSPGTFYEQYF TGTGCCAGCTCACCGGGGACTTTCTACGAGCAGTACTTC
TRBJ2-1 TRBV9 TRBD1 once CASSVAAQPGQGYNEQFF TGTGCCAGCAGCGTAGCCGCTCAACCGGGACAGGGGTACAATGAGCAGTTCTTC
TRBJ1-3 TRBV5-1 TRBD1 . CASAAGGTGNTIYF TGCGCCAGCGCAGCAGGGGGGACTGGAAACACCATATATTTT
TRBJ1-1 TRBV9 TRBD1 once CASSATTGSDTEAFF TGTGCCAGCAGCGCCACGACAGGGTCGGACACTGAAGCTTTCTTT
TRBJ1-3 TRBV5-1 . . CASSLDTSGNTIYF TGCGCCAGCAGCTTGGACACCTCTGGAAACACCATATATTTT
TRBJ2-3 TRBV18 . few CASSPPNAGHTQYF TGTGCCAGCTCACCACCTAACGCGGGCCATACGCAGTATTTT
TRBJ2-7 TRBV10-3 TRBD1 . CAISAAAGTGATYEQYF TGTGCCATCAGTGCCGCCGCCGGGACAGGGGCTACCTACGAGCAGTACTTC
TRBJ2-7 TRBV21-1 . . CASSKARDEQYF TGTGCCAGCAGCAAAGCGAGGGACGAGCAGTACTTC
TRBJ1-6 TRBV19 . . CASSGTSNSPLHF TGTGCCAGCTCCGGGACTTCTAATTCACCCCTCCACTTT
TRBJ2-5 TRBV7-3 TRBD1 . CASSPGGQGENWRTQYF TGTGCCAGCAGCCCGGGCGGACAGGGGGAGAACTGGAGGACCCAGTACTTC
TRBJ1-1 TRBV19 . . CASATTKNTEAFF TGTGCCAGTGCAACCACCAAGAACACTGAAGCTTTCTTT
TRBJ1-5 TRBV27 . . CASSFRGDQPQHF TGTGCCAGCAGTTTCAGGGGAGATCAGCCCCAGCATTTT
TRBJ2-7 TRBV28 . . CASSGYEQYF TGTGCCAGCAGTGGTTACGAGCAGTACTTC
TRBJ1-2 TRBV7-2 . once CASSLAQGYAYGYTF TGTGCCAGCAGCTTAGCTCAGGGATACGCCTATGGCTACACCTTC
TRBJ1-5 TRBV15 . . CATSRDQLGGRPQHF TGTGCCACCAGCAGAGATCAATTGGGGGGAAGACCCCAGCATTTT
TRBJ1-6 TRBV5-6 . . CASSLGAGSHRPLHF TGTGCCAGCAGCTTGGGGGCGGGGTCCCATCGGCCCCTCCACTTT
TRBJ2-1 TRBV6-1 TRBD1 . CASSPTGDNEQFF TGTGCCAGCAGTCCCACAGGGGACAATGAGCAGTTCTTC
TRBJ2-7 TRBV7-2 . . CASSLKHEQYF TGTGCCAGCAGTTTAAAACACGAGCAGTACTTC
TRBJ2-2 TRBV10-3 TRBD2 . CAISEGLVNTGELFF TGTGCCATCAGTGAGGGACTAGTGAACACCGGGGAGCTGTTTTTT
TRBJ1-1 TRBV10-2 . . CASRNEWRGTTEAFF TGCGCCAGCAGAAATGAGTGGAGGGGGACCACTGAAGCTTTCTTT
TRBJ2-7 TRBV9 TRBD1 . CASSVGGGGYEQYF TGTGCCAGCAGCGTAGGAGGGGGCGGATACGAGCAGTACTTC